This TCR beta chain is from a study of long-term antiretroviral therapy in people with HIV. Germline-derived CDR1 and CDR2 are GTSNPN and SVGIG (reference sequence). The length of the CDR3 is 14 residues. Trimming cost V 2 bases and J 0 bases, with 8 bases left between them. immunoSEQ v3.0 was run at survey level. Method: immunoSEQ multiplex PCR; TCRdb's copy keeps in-frame clones and lacks some. The table records about 29,000 clones, 78% of them present only once. This TCR was recovered from a man aged 18 to 29 with HIV. The chain is built from TRBV30 and TRBJ2-4; no firm D call. Specimen: unsorted PBMCs, collected 1.5 years before starting antiretroviral therapy. CDR3 loop: CAWSNSLAKNIQYF. The CDR3 region has the DNA TGTGCCTGGAGTAACAGTCTAGCCAAAAACATTCAGTACTTC.